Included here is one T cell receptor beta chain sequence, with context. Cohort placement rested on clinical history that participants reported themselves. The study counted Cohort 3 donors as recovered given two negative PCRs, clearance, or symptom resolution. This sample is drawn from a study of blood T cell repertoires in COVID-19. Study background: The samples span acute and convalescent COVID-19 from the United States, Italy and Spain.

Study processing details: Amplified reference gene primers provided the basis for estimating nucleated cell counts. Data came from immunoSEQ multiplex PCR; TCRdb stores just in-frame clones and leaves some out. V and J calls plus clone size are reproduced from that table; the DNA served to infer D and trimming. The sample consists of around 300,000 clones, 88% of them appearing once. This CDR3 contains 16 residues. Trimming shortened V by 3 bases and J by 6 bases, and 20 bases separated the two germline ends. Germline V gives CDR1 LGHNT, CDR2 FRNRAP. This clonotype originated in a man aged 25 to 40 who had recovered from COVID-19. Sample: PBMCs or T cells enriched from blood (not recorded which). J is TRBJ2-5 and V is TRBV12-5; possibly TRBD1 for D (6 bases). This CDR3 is CASGLGGPSVGQTQYF. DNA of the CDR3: TGTGCTAGTGGTTTAGGGGGTCCGAGCGTGGGACAGACCCAGTACTTC.